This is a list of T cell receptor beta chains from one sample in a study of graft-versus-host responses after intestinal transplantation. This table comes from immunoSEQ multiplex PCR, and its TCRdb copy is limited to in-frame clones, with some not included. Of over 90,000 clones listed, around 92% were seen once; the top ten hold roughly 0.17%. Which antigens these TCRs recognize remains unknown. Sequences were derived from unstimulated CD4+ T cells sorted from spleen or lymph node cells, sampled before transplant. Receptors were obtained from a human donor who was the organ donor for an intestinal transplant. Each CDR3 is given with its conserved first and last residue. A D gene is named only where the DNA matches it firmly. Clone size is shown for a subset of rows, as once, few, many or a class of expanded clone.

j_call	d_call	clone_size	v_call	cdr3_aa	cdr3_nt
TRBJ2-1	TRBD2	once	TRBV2	CASSEYGLAVYNEQFF	TGTGCCAGCAGTGAGTATGGACTAGCGGTCTACAATGAGCAGTTCTTC
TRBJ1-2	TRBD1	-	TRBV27	CASSLWDRGNQRYGYTF	TGTGCCAGCAGTTTATGGGACAGGGGGAATCAAAGGTATGGCTACACCTTC
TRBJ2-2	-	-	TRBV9	CASSPSSGTGELFF	TGTGCCAGCAGCCCGTCATCAGGCACCGGGGAGCTGTTTTTT
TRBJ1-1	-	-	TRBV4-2	CASSRAPQVTEAFF	TGTGCCAGCAGCCGGGCCCCCCAAGTTACTGAAGCTTTCTTT
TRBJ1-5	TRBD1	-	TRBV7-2	CASSLGTGHSNQPQHF	TGTGCCAGCAGCTTAGGGACAGGTCATAGCAATCAGCCCCAGCATTTT
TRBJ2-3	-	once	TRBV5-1	CASSYGLTLGTDTQYF	TGCGCCAGCAGCTATGGACTGACCTTGGGCACAGATACGCAGTATTTT
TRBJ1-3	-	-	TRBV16	CASRPQGGQGNTIYF	TGTGCCAGCAGACCCCAAGGGGGTCAGGGAAACACCATATATTTT
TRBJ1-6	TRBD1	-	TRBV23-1	CASSSPPGQGSRMRPLHF	TGCGCCAGCAGCTCTCCCCCAGGACAGGGAAGCAGGATGCGGCCCCTCCACTTT
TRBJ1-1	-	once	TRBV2	CASSGKRENTEAFF	TGTGCCAGCAGTGGAAAGAGGGAGAACACTGAAGCTTTCTTT
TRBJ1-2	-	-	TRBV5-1	CASSLDGQGGYGYTF	TGCGCCAGCAGCTTGGACGGTCAGGGTGGCTATGGCTACACCTTC
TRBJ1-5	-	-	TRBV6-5	CASSLGASNQPQHF	TGTGCCAGCAGCCTGGGAGCTAGCAATCAGCCCCAGCATTTT
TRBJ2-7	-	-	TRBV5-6	CASSRTDGTYEQYF	TGTGCCAGCAGCCGGACGGACGGGACCTACGAGCAGTACTTC
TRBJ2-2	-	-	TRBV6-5	CASTVLATNTGELFF	TGTGCCAGCACTGTACTAGCCACGAACACCGGGGAGCTGTTTTTT
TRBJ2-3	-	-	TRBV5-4	CASSLEGGGTDTQYF	TGTGCCAGCAGCTTGGAAGGGGGGGGCACAGATACGCAGTATTTT
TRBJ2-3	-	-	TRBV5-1	CASSLRSGADTQYF	TGCGCCAGCAGCTTACGTTCGGGAGCAGATACGCAGTATTTT
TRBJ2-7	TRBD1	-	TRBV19	CASSPIDRETYEQYF	TGTGCCAGTAGTCCGATCGACAGGGAGACCTACGAGCAGTACTTC
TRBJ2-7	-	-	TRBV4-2	CASSQEEGLFYEQYF	TGTGCCAGCAGCCAAGAGGAGGGGCTATTCTACGAGCAGTACTTC
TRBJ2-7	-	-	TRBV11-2	CASSYVRQGSSYEQYF	TGTGCCAGCAGCTACGTTCGTCAGGGGAGCTCCTACGAGCAGTACTTC
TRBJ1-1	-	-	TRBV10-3	CAINGHSNTEAFF	TGTGCCATCAATGGACATTCGAACACTGAAGCTTTCTTT
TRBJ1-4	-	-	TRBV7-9	CASSLGQTIPTTNEKLFF	TGTGCCAGCAGCTTAGGACAGACCATACCCACAACTAATGAAAAACTGTTTTTT
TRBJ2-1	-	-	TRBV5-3	CARSLPSGPYNEQFF	TGTGCCAGAAGCTTGCCCAGCGGGCCATACAATGAGCAGTTCTTC
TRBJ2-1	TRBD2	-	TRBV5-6	CASSQIAGGPNEQFF	TGTGCCAGCAGTCAGATAGCGGGGGGGCCGAATGAGCAGTTCTTC
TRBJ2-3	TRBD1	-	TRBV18	CASSPPRGPGDTQYF	TGTGCCAGCTCACCACCGAGGGGGCCTGGAGATACGCAGTATTTT
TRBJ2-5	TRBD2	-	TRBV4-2	CASSQDTAGGPETQYF	TGTGCCAGCAGCCAAGATACAGCGGGGGGGCCAGAGACCCAGTACTTC
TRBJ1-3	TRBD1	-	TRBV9	CASSLRGTGGHTIYF	TGTGCCAGCAGCTTACGCGGGACAGGGGGACACACCATATATTTT
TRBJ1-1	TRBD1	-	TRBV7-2	CASSRDRNTEAFF	TGTGCCAGCAGCCGGGACAGGAACACTGAAGCTTTCTTT
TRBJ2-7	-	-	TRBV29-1	CSVASGGVTYEQYF	TGCAGCGTCGCCTCCGGGGGAGTAACCTACGAGCAGTACTTC
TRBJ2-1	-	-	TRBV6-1	CASSVKAYNEQFF	TGTGCCAGCAGTGTAAAAGCGTACAATGAGCAGTTCTTC
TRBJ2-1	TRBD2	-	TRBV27	CASSSPLSGGPINEQFF	TGTGCCAGCAGTTCACCCCTGAGCGGGGGGCCAATCAATGAGCAGTTCTTC
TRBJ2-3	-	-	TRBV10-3	CAISASGLTNHTQYF	TGTGCCATCAGTGCTTCGGGACTTACGAACCATACGCAGTATTTT
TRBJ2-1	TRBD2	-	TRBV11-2	CASSALAGVLDEQFF	TGTGCCAGCAGCGCACTAGCGGGGGTTTTGGATGAGCAGTTCTTC
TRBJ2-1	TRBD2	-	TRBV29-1	CSVVGGGVGEQFF	TGCAGCGTTGTGGGCGGGGGGGTTGGTGAGCAGTTCTTC
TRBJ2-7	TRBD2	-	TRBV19	CASSSGGAYEQYF	TGTGCCAGTAGTAGCGGGGGGGCCTACGAGCAGTACTTC
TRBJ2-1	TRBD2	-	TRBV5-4	CASSFPGGGLGSYNEQFF	TGTGCCAGCAGCTTCCCCGGCGGGGGGTTGGGGTCCTACAATGAGCAGTTCTTC
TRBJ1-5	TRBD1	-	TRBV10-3	CAISGTGSINQPQHF	TGTGCCATCAGTGGGACAGGATCTATCAATCAGCCCCAGCATTTT
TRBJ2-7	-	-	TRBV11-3	CASSFHGVEISDEQYF	TGTGCCAGCAGCTTCCACGGGGTTGAAATCTCGGACGAGCAGTACTTC
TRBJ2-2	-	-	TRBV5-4	CASSPDTTTLDFTGELFF	TGTGCCAGCAGCCCGGACACTACGACCCTCGATTTCACCGGGGAGCTGTTTTTT
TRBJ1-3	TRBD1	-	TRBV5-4	CASSSGGTGNTIYF	TGTGCCAGCAGCTCAGGGGGAACTGGAAACACCATATATTTT
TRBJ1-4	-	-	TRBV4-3	CASSQDGQGGGEKLFF	TGCGCCAGCAGCCAAGATGGGCAGGGCGGGGGGGAAAAACTGTTTTTT
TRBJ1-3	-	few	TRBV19	CASSIQRLSGNTIYF	TGTGCCAGTAGTATTCAGAGGCTCTCTGGAAACACCATATATTTT
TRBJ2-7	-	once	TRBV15	CATSKSGQGVGEQYF	TGTGCCACCAGCAAGAGCGGGCAGGGGGTAGGCGAGCAGTACTTC
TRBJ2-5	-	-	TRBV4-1	CASSQGRVETQYF	TGCGCCAGCAGCCAAGGCAGGGTAGAGACCCAGTACTTC
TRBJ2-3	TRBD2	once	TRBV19	CASTLRSGGASDTQYF	TGTGCCAGTACCCTCCGGAGCGGGGGGGCCTCAGATACGCAGTATTTT
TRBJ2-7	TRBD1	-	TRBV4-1	CASSRPPGQGSYEQYF	TGCGCCAGCAGCCGACCCCCGGGACAGGGGTCCTACGAGCAGTACTTC
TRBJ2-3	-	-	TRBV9	CASSAGGLTDTQYF	TGTGCCAGCAGCGCAGGAGGGCTCACAGATACGCAGTATTTT
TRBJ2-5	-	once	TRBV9	CASSVRGDRVLETQYF	TGTGCCAGCAGCGTACGAGGCGATCGGGTTTTGGAGACCCAGTACTTC
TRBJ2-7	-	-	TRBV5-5	CASSLSRASIYEQYF	TGTGCCAGCAGCTTGTCCAGGGCGTCCATCTACGAGCAGTACTTC
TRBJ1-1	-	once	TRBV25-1	CARSGYRNTEAFF	TGTGCCAGAAGTGGCTATAGGAACACTGAAGCTTTCTTT
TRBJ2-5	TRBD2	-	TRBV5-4	CASSSRGGRETQYF	TGTGCCAGCAGCTCCCGGGGAGGGAGAGAGACCCAGTACTTC
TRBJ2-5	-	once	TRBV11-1	CASSLGRYQETQYF	TGTGCCAGCAGCTTAGGTCGGTACCAAGAGACCCAGTACTTC
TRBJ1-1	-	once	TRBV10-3	CAISESGGWNTEAFF	TGTGCCATCAGTGAGTCCGGAGGTTGGAACACTGAAGCTTTCTTT
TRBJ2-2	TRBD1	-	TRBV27	CASSLRDRGLNTGELFF	TGTGCCAGCAGCCTCCGGGACAGGGGGCTGAACACCGGGGAGCTGTTTTTT
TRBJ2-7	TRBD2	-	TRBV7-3	CASSLTSGGEQYF	TGTGCCAGCAGCTTAACTAGCGGGGGCGAGCAGTACTTC
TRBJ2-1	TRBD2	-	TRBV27	CASSLANLAGGPWYNEQFF	TGTGCCAGCAGTTTAGCGAACTTGGCGGGGGGGCCTTGGTACAATGAGCAGTTCTTC
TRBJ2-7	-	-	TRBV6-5	CASSYARTGDEQYF	TGTGCCAGCAGTTACGCTCGGACCGGGGACGAGCAGTACTTC
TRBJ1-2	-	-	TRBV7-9	CASTFPDGGTYGYTF	TGTGCCAGCACCTTTCCCGACGGAGGCACCTATGGCTACACCTTC
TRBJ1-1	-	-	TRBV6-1	CASRHTGNTEAFF	TGTGCCAGCAGGCATACAGGGAACACTGAAGCTTTCTTT
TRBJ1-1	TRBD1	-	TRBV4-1	CASSRISPRYAGGDGPEAFF	TGCGCCAGCAGCCGCATATCCCCACGGTACGCAGGGGGCGACGGTCCTGAAGCTTTCTTT
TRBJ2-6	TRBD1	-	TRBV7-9	CASSLVQGAFSGANVLTF	TGTGCCAGCAGCTTAGTCCAGGGGGCCTTCTCTGGGGCCAACGTCCTGACTTTC
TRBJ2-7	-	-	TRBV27	CASSLISRGWYEQYF	TGTGCCAGCAGTTTAATTAGCAGGGGCTGGTACGAGCAGTACTTC